This T cell receptor beta chain was recorded in a study of T cell changes during pregnancy in multiple sclerosis. Assay used: immunoSEQ multiplex PCR; TCRdb lists only in-frame clones, some missing. Of roughly 50,000 clones in the sample, 75% to 90% were seen once. The CDR3 is made up of 14 amino acids. Germline lookup yields CDR1 PRHDT and CDR2 FYEKMQ (reference sequence). Losses at the gene ends were 4 bases for V and 2 bases for J; bases not matched to a gene: 4. The specimen comprised CD8+ T cells from peripheral blood mononuclear cells, sampled in the second trimester of pregnancy. The chain has TRBV13 and TRBJ1-1; 7 bases line up with TRBD1. The receptor comes from a female donor with multiple sclerosis, enrolled in a pregnancy study. Written as DNA, the CDR3 is TGTGCCAGCAGCTCACAGGGGACTAACACTGAAGCTTTCTTT. It is translated as CASSSQGTNTEAFF.